This T cell receptor beta chain derives from a study of radiotherapy plus CTLA-4 blockade in lung cancer. The wider study: Objective responses arose in roughly 17% of patients, and 31% experienced disease control.

Clones were read by immunoSEQ multiplex PCR, and TCRdb kept only the in-frame ones, dropping some. This table has tens of thousands of clones, approximately 84% appearing once. The CDR3 is 15 amino acids. Germline V gives CDR1 SGHKS, CDR2 YYEKEE (reference sequence). V dropped 0 bases and J dropped 0 bases, with 7 bases sitting between them. Whole-study results and caveats: Tumor-origin TCR clones grew in blood after radiotherapy plus ipilimumab.

Concerning this clone: Antigen unknown.

People whose metastatic non-small-cell lung cancer was chemo-refractory got focal radiation along with CTLA-4 blockade by ipilimumab. This TCR derives from a human donor with non-small cell lung cancer whose response to radiotherapy plus ipilimumab could not be evaluated. V usage is TRBV5-5 and J usage is TRBJ2-1, with D tentatively TRBD2 (5 bases). The material sequenced was peripheral blood, taken from a patient treated with radiotherapy plus ipilimumab. CDR3: CASSLGTASYNEQFF. CDR3 in DNA: TGTGCCAGCAGCTTGGGGACTGCCTCCTACAATGAGCAGTTCTTC.